These 23 T cell receptor beta chains originate from one sample sequenced in a study of blood T cell repertoires in COVID-19. Repertoires were generated with immunoSEQ multiplex PCR, while TCRdb's copy carries only in-frame clones and drops some. This repertoire shows hundreds of thousands of clones, roughly nine tenths found once; its top ten account for about 5.5%. Sequencing was carried out using PBMCs or T cells enriched from blood (not recorded which). These receptor sequences come from a woman aged 40 to 50 who had recovered from COVID-19.

The table lists this clone with a count of one. The chain joins TRBV7-8 to TRBJ2-5; 7 bases are shared with TRBD2. V was pared by 5 bases and J by 5 bases, with 8 bases of the junction left unmatched. Germline CDR1 and CDR2: SGHVS and FQNEAQ. The CDR3 has 14 amino acids. This CDR3 is CASSKRAGEETQYF. The DNA for the CDR3 is TGTGCCAGCAGCAAAAGGGCGGGAGAGGAGACCCAGTACTTC.

V gene TRBV6-5 combines with J gene TRBJ2-7, with D tentatively TRBD2 (5 bases). Germline values: CDR1 MNHEY, CDR2 SVGAGI. V was trimmed by 6 bases and J by 9 bases, leaving 21 bases between them. This CDR3 region has 14 residues. The CDR3 reads CASRAGVVAVAQYF. The CDR3 DNA sequence: TGTGCCAGCAGAGCCGGGGTGGTAGCCGTCGCGCAGTACTTC.

This chain joins TRBV6-5 and TRBJ2-1; the D gene is possibly TRBD1 (6 bases). The CDR3 runs 14 residues. Trimming removed 6 bases at V and 0 bases at J, with 9 bases between. Germline V gene sequence: CDR1 MNHEY, CDR2 SVGAGI. CDR3 in DNA: TGTGCCAGCAGCGACAGGAGCTCCTACAATGAGCAGTTCTTC. This translates into CASSDRSSYNEQFF.

The chain uses TRBV15 and TRBJ1-5; a weak D match, TRBD1 (5 bases). V lost 1 base and J lost 0, with 13 bases in between. This CDR3 is built from 17 residues. Germline loops: CDR1 LNHNV, CDR2 YYDKDF (reference sequence). The CDR3 bases are TGTGCCACCAGCAGAGGGGATGGGGGGAATAGCAATCAGCCCCAGCATTTT. The encoded protein is CATSRGDGGNSNQPQHF.

The chain combines TRBV5-1 with TRBJ2-7; TRBD1 agrees at 10 bases. Germline V gene data show CDR1 as SGHRS and CDR2 as YFSETQ. CDR3 length: 16 residues. V was pared by 5 bases and J by 0 bases, with 8 bases of the junction left unmatched. The CDR3 bases are TGCGCCAGCAGACTACCCGGGACAGGGGACTCCTACGAGCAGTACTTC. Translated, it gives CASRLPGTGDSYEQYF.

The J gene is TRBJ2-3, the V gene TRBV30, with 7 positions matching TRBD1. CDR3 length: 14 residues. V was clipped by 3 bases and J by 2 bases; unmatched bases: 5. Germline V lookup: CDR1 GTSNPN, CDR2 SVGIG (reference sequence). The CDR3 DNA is TGTGCCTGGAGCCGGGACAGCTTCACAGATACGCAGTATTTT. Encoded protein: CAWSRDSFTDTQYF.

This chain uses TRBV5-6 with TRBJ1-5; tentative D call: TRBD1 (5 bases). This CDR3 has 13 residues. Germline lookup yields CDR1 SGHDT and CDR2 YYEEEE. Trimming took off 3 bases at V and 11 bases at J, with 15 bases between the two ends. CDR3 region: CASSSGRRQSQHF. DNA of the CDR3: TGTGCCAGCAGCTCAGGGCGACGGCAGTCCCAGCATTTT.

In its sample, this clone was seen once. The chain combines TRBV27 with TRBJ2-5; no definite D call. With 5 bases removed from V and 4 bases from J, the gap between germline ends came to 8 bases. CDR3 size: 12 residues. Germline CDR1 MNHEY, CDR2 SMNVEV (reference sequence). The CDR3 DNA reads TGTGCCAGCAGTGAAAACGGAGAGACCCAGTACTTC. Its translation: CASSENGETQYF.

This chain joins TRBV6-6 and TRBJ2-7; the D gene is possibly TRBD2 (6 bases). Germline values: CDR1 MNHNY, CDR2 SVGAGI (reference sequence). Between the trimmed V and J ends, which lost 6 bases and 2 bases, there was a span of 14 bases. The CDR3 totals 14 residues. CDR3 in DNA: TGTGCCAGCAGATCTCACGGGAGTCCCTACGAGCAGTACTTC. It is translated as CASRSHGSPYEQYF.

The chain has TRBV12-3 or TRBV12-4 and TRBJ2-7, with 12 bases matching TRBD2. This CDR3 comprises 13 residues. With 8 bases clipped from V and 4 bases from J, the junction kept 3 bases outside the gene matches. Here the CDR3 reads CASRLAGAYEQYF. CDR3 in DNA: TGTGCCAGCCGACTAGCGGGAGCGTACGAGCAGTACTTC.

The chain couples TRBV28 to TRBJ2-3; 11 bases match TRBD2. The germline gives CDR1 MDHEN, CDR2 SYDVKM. The CDR3 is 17 residues long. The ends lost 4 bases at V and 2 bases at J; junction bases unmatched: 8. For the CDR3, the DNA is TGTGCCAGCAGTTCCAAGGTAGCGGGAGGGATCACAGATACGCAGTATTTT. It codes for CASSSKVAGGITDTQYF. Supplemented by reference TRBV28 and TRBJ2-3, the full variable domain reads DVKVTQSSRYLVKRTGEKVFLECVQDMDHENMFWYRQDPGLGLRLIYFSYDVKMKEKGDIPEGYSVSREKKERFSLILESASTNQTSMYLCASSSKVAGGITDTQYFGPGTRLTVL.

A remark on this clone: A read error may account for a junction end that differs from germline. The chain uses TRBV4-3 and TRBJ2-2; TRBD2 matches 8 bases. The CDR3 has 15 amino acids. In germline, CDR1 is LGHNA, CDR2 YSLEER. CDR3 DNA: TGCGCCCGCAGCCGGGGGGGTCCTTCGGGCGGGGAGCTGTTTTTT. Encoded protein: CARSRGGPSGGELFF.

The chain recombines TRBV2 with TRBJ1-4; 9 positions match TRBD1. V shed 11 bases, J shed 5 bases, and the junction held 9 bases outside the gene matches. The germline CDR1 and CDR2 sequences are SNHLY and FYNNEI. This CDR3 has 14 residues. In DNA form, the CDR3 reads TGTGCCTCCCAAGAGGGGACAGGGAATGAAAAACTGTTTTTT. Protein product: CASQEGTGNEKLFF.

The rearrangement links TRBV19 to TRBJ2-1; 10 nucleotides align to TRBD2. CDR3 length equals 13 residues. Germline CDR1 is LNHDA and CDR2 is SQIVND (reference sequence). With V trimmed by 7 bases and J by 12 bases, 9 bases remained unmatched. The CDR3 nucleotides are TGTGCCAGTACCCCGAGCGGGAGGGGTGGGCAGTTCTTC. Protein product: CASTPSGRGGQFF.

This clone is a singleton in its sample. The chain combines TRBV28 with TRBJ2-7; 11 nucleotides match TRBD1. V lost 6 bases, J lost 3 bases, and 13 bases stayed unmatched. This CDR3 has 17 amino acids. Germline CDR1 is MDHEN and CDR2 is SYDVKM. The CDR3 DNA reads TGTGCCAGCAGCTCAGCGGGACAGGGGGAGACAAACTACGAGCAGTACTTC. Translating it yields CASSSAGQGETNYEQYF.

The genes are TRBV7-9 and TRBJ1-1, with 7 positions matching TRBD1. The junction had 2 bases not matched to a gene; V was cut back by 2 bases and J by 8 bases. CDR3 size: 12 residues. CDR1 and CDR2 from the germline V gene are SEHNR and FQNEAQ (reference sequence). The CDR3 region is CASSLNRGEAFF. The DNA of the CDR3 is TGTGCCAGCAGCTTAAACAGGGGAGAAGCTTTCTTT.

J is TRBJ2-5 and V is TRBV10-3; 8 bases match TRBD1. The junction had 4 bases not matched to a gene; V was cut back by 6 bases and J by 4 bases. The CDR3 runs to 13 residues. Germline V CDR1 and CDR2: ENHRY, SYGVKD. This CDR3 is CAIRGQGPETQYF. For the CDR3, the DNA is TGTGCCATCAGAGGACAGGGTCCAGAGACCCAGTACTTC.

This clone was recorded once. V is TRBV6-5 and J is TRBJ1-2; TRBD1 matches 9 bases. The germline CDR1 and CDR2 sequences are MNHEY and SVGAGI. Germline trimming cut 5 bases from V and 8 bases from J; bases unmatched to any gene: 9. This CDR3 contains 14 residues. The CDR3 bases are TGTGCCAGCAGTATAGACAGGGGGTCTGGCGGCTACACCTTC. Translation: CASSIDRGSGGYTF.

This clone was observed a few times. The rearrangement joins TRBV27 to TRBJ1-6; 7 nucleotides match TRBD1. The V and J ends lost 5 bases and 4 bases, in that order; junction bases with no gene match: 5. The germline CDR1 and CDR2 sequences are MNHEY and SMNVEV (reference sequence). The CDR3 has 15 amino acids. DNA for the CDR3: TGTGCCAGCAGTCACACAGGGGATTATAATTCACCCCTCCACTTT. This codes for CASSHTGDYNSPLHF.

This chain joins TRBV7-2 and TRBJ2-7, with 7 bases fitting TRBD2. After removal of 9 bases from V and 2 bases from J, the junction contained 13 bases not matched to a gene. The CDR3 covers 15 residues. The germline V gene has CDR1 SGHTA and CDR2 FQGNSA. The CDR3 DNA reads TGTGCCAGTAGGGGAGGGTTAGGGGCCCCCTACGAGCAGTACTTC. As protein: CASRGGLGAPYEQYF.

The J gene is TRBJ2-1, the V gene TRBV20-1, with 11 bases that match TRBD2. Germline V CDR1 and CDR2: DFQATT, SNEGSKA (reference sequence). V shed 3 bases and J 2 bases; nucleotides not matched to a gene: 0. The CDR3 runs 14 residues. The CDR3: CSASSGRAYNEQFF. CDR3 DNA sequence: TGCAGTGCTAGTAGCGGGAGGGCCTACAATGAGCAGTTCTTC.

The rearrangement uses TRBV27 and TRBJ2-1; 9 positions agree with TRBD2. V lost 4 bases and J lost 0; bases outside the gene matches: 7. The CDR3 spans 17 residues. Looked up from germline, CDR1 is MNHEY and CDR2 is SMNVEV (reference sequence). The CDR3, as DNA: TGTGCCAGCAGTTCCCGGACTAGCGCCAACTCCTACAATGAGCAGTTCTTC. Translating it yields CASSSRTSANSYNEQFF.

A single count supports this clone. The V call is TRBV28, the J call TRBJ1-1; a possible D gene is TRBD1 (6 bases). This CDR3 has 12 residues. V gave up 8 bases and J gave up 9 bases, with 16 bases separating them. Germline CDR1 MDHEN, CDR2 SYDVKM. For the CDR3, the DNA is TGTGCCAGCGGCAAGTTTCAGGGGAAAGCTTTCTTT. Residues: CASGKFQGKAFF. The full variable domain, in which reference TRBV28 and TRBJ1-1 provide the parts outside the CDR3, is DVKVTQSSRYLVKRTGEKVFLECVQDMDHENMFWYRQDPGLGLRLIYFSYDVKMKEKGDIPEGYSVSREKKERFSLILESASTNQTSMYLCASGKFQGKAFFGQGTRLTVV.